These 24 T cell receptor beta chains originate from one sample sequenced in a study of T cell responses to AZD1222 COVID-19 vaccine. Profiling relied on immunoSEQ multiplex PCR, and the TCRdb table lists in-frame clones only, not all of them. Of 95,000 to 100,000 clones listed, approximately 84% are singletons. Sequenced here: peripheral blood, sampled 28 days after the second AZD1222 dose. The receptors were sampled from an adult who received the AZD1222 COVID-19 vaccine.

This clone was detected only a few times. The chain couples TRBV24-1 to TRBJ2-1, with D possibly TRBD1 on 5 matching bases. CDR3 length: 16 residues. V lost 3 bases to trimming and J lost 7 bases, with 18 bases between them. Germline values: CDR1 KGHDR, CDR2 SFDVKD. The CDR3 coding sequence is TGTGCCACCAGTGATGCCCTAGGCAGGGTGGGGAATGAGCAGTTCTTC. Amino acids: CATSDALGRVGNEQFF.

The chain employs TRBV6-5 and TRBJ1-2, with D tentatively TRBD1 (6 bases). V was pared by 2 bases and J by 2 bases, with 15 bases between. Germline V gene data show CDR1 as MNHEY and CDR2 as SVGAGI. The CDR3 runs to 16 residues. The CDR3 here is CASSYRGGRENYGYTF. CDR3 nucleotides: TGTGCCAGCAGTTACCGAGGGGGGCGAGAGAACTATGGCTACACCTTC.

This clone has just a few counts. The chain is built from TRBV7-8 and TRBJ2-1; 8 bases are shared with TRBD2. This CDR3 has 15 amino acids. Germline CDR1 SGHVS, CDR2 FQNEAQ. With V trimmed by 1 base and J by 3 bases, 2 bases remained unmatched. The CDR3 is CASSLVAGGYNEQFF. In nucleotides, the CDR3 is TGTGCCAGCAGCTTAGTGGCGGGGGGCTACAATGAGCAGTTCTTC.

The V call is TRBV3-1 (or the pseudogene TRBV3-2), the J call TRBJ1-1; D is unresolved. Per germline, CDR1 LGHDT and CDR2 YNNKEL (reference sequence). This CDR3 comprises 15 residues. V dropped 0 bases and J dropped 5 bases, with 13 bases sitting between them. The CDR3 nucleotides read TGTGCCAGCAGCCAAGATGTTAGCATGGAAACTGAAGCTTTCTTT. This encodes CASSQDVSMETEAFF.

This chain uses TRBV7-9 with TRBJ1-2, with D possibly matching TRBD1 (5 bases). The CDR3 runs to 12 residues. The V end was cut by 5 bases, the J end by 7 bases, with 11 bases between. Germline V lookup: CDR1 SEHNR, CDR2 FQNEAQ (reference sequence). The CDR3 reads CASSRGTSGYTF. For the CDR3, the DNA is TGTGCCAGCAGCCGCGGGACGTCTGGCTACACCTTC. Looking up the rest from reference TRBV7-9 and TRBJ1-2 gives the full variable domain: DTGVSQNPRHKITKRGQNVTFRCDPISEHNRLYWYRQTLGQGPEFLTYFQNEAQLEKSRLLSDRFSAERPKGSFSTLEIQRTEQGDSAMYLCASSRGTSGYTFGSGTRLTVV.

The chain links TRBV5-1 to TRBJ1-4, with D unclear. Trimming left V 0 bases short and J 8 bases short, with 14 bases between. CDR3 size: 15 residues. CDR1 and CDR2 (germline): SGHRS, YFSETQ. CDR3 residues: CASSLVAGAGEKLFF. For the CDR3, the DNA is TGCGCCAGCAGCTTGGTGGCCGGAGCGGGGGAAAAACTGTTTTTT.

CDR3 protein: CASSYSRQGSYNEQFF. CDR3 nucleotide sequence: TGTGCCAGCAGTTATTCCAGACAGGGCTCCTACAATGAGCAGTTCTTC. V usage is TRBV27 and J usage is TRBJ2-1; 7 nucleotides match TRBD1. Losses at the gene ends were 4 bases for V and 0 bases for J; bases not matched to a gene: 6. The V gene's germline CDR1 is MNHEY and CDR2 SMNVEV (reference sequence). This CDR3 contains 16 residues.

The chain recombines TRBV9 with TRBJ1-1; possible D gene TRBD1, 6 bases. This CDR3 is 14 amino acids long. The germline V gene encodes CDR1 SGDLS and CDR2 YYNGEE. Trimming took off 0 bases at V and 6 bases at J, with 12 bases between the two ends. In DNA form, the CDR3 reads TGTGCCAGCAGCGTAGGTTCCGGGGGCGCTGAAGCTTTCTTT. Translated: CASSVGSGGAEAFF.

This rearrangement joins TRBV3-1 (or the pseudogene TRBV3-2) to TRBJ2-3; 14 bases line up with TRBD2. J was trimmed by 2 bases and V by 4 bases; bases with no gene match: 5. The CDR3 is made up of 17 amino acids. Looked up from germline, CDR1 is LGHDT and CDR2 is YNNKEL (reference sequence). The CDR3 DNA is TGTGCCAGCAGCCTCCGACTAGCGGGGGGGAACACAGATACGCAGTATTTT. Amino acid sequence: CASSLRLAGGNTDTQYF.

V and J are TRBV7-2 and TRBJ2-2; TRBD1 matches at 7 bases. This CDR3 spans 19 amino acids. V gave up 0 bases and J gave up 0 bases; unmatched junction bases: 10. Germline-derived CDR1 and CDR2 are SGHTA and FQGNSA. The CDR3 region is CASSLARPGGAANTGELFF. The CDR3 region has the DNA TGTGCCAGCAGCTTAGCTAGGCCAGGGGGAGCGGCGAACACCGGGGAGCTGTTTTTT. Full variable domain (outside the CDR3, taken from reference TRBV7-2 and TRBJ2-2): GAGVSQSPSNKVTEKGKDVELRCDPISGHTALYWYRQSLGQGLEFLIYFQGNSAPDKSGLPSDRFSAERTGGSVSTLTIQRTQQEDSAVYLCASSLARPGGAANTGELFFGEGSRLTVL.

The chain joins TRBV5-1 to TRBJ2-7; D possibly corresponds to TRBD2 (5 bases). This CDR3 has 15 residues. The germline CDR1 and CDR2 sequences are SGHRS and YFSETQ. Trimming removed 3 bases at V and 6 bases at J, with 19 bases between. The CDR3 DNA reads TGCGCCAGCAGCTGGAGTGCAGGTCGGAGGATCGAGCAGTACTTC. Translated: CASSWSAGRRIEQYF.

The chain joins TRBV7-9 to TRBJ2-1; 9 bases are a match to TRBD1. The CDR3 sequence is 14 residues long. The junction had 6 bases not matched to a gene; V was cut back by 0 bases and J by 12 bases. Germline CDR1 reads SEHNR; CDR2 reads FQNEAQ (reference sequence). The CDR3 region has the DNA TGTGCCAGCAGCTTAGCGGTACAGGGGGCGCGGCAGTTCTTC. Amino acids: CASSLAVQGARQFF. The complete variable domain, with remaining parts taken from reference TRBV7-9 and TRBJ2-1, reads DTGVSQNPRHKITKRGQNVTFRCDPISEHNRLYWYRQTLGQGPEFLTYFQNEAQLEKSRLLSDRFSAERPKGSFSTLEIQRTEQGDSAMYLCASSLAVQGARQFFGPGTRLTVL.

This chain links TRBV10-1 with TRBJ2-5, with TRBD2 as a possible D gene (6 bases). Germline-derived CDR1 and CDR2 are WNHNN and SYGVQD (reference sequence). The CDR3 covers 13 residues. The ends were cut back, 2 bases at V and 5 bases at J, with 9 bases in the middle. The CDR3 DNA follows: TGCGCCAGCAGTGAGGGAGGGGTTGAGACCCAGTACTTC. The encoded protein is CASSEGGVETQYF.

This rearrangement joins TRBV7-9 to TRBJ2-5; the match to TRBD2 covers 9 bases. The V gene end was trimmed by 1 base and the J gene end by 1 base; junction bases not matched to a gene: 7. The CDR3 spans 17 residues. Per germline, CDR1 SEHNR and CDR2 FQNEAQ (reference sequence). The CDR3 DNA reads TGTGCCAGCAGCTTAGGGGTTCTAGCGGGGAGCCAAGAGACCCAGTACTTC. Amino acid sequence: CASSLGVLAGSQETQYF.

The V gene is TRBV19, the J gene TRBJ2-3; 7 positions agree with TRBD1. CDR1 is LNHDA, CDR2 SQIVND, per germline (reference sequence). The J segment lost 5 bases and the V segment lost 10 bases, leaving 6 bases of the junction unmatched. CDR3 size: 12 residues. CDR3 sequence reads: CATQGVEDTQYF. The CDR3 DNA reads as TGTGCCACCCAGGGGGTGGAAGATACGCAGTATTTT.

The gene calls are TRBV12-3 or TRBV12-4 and TRBJ1-2, with no clear D. This CDR3 is built from 12 residues. The V and J ends lost 8 bases and 8 bases respectively, with 15 bases between them. CDR3 protein: CASLLGPGGYTF. The CDR3 nucleotides read TGTGCCAGCCTCCTAGGTCCCGGGGGCTACACCTTC.

The genes are TRBV5-1 and TRBJ2-3; 8 bases are a match to TRBD1. V lost 6 bases and J lost 2; bases outside the gene matches: 8. There are 15 residues in the CDR3. The germline V gene has CDR1 SGHRS and CDR2 YFSETQ. Here the CDR3 reads CASTGDRSYTDTQYF. The CDR3, as DNA: TGCGCCAGCACCGGGGACAGGTCGTACACAGATACGCAGTATTTT.

The chain recombines TRBV4-3 with TRBJ1-4; no firm D call. The germline CDR1 and CDR2 sequences are LGHNA and YSLEER. CDR3 length: 19 residues. V shed 2 bases and J shed 0 bases, with 19 bases lying between them. CDR3 sequence (DNA): TGCGCCAGCAGCCAACGGCGGTACAGAGGATTATCAACTAATGAAAAACTGTTTTTT. Its translation is CASSQRRYRGLSTNEKLFF.

V is TRBV7-9 and J is TRBJ1-4, with 8 bases that match TRBD1. Trimming removed 5 bases from V and 7 bases from J; junction bases left unmatched: 9. The CDR3 contains 15 residues. Germline V gene lookup returns CDR1 SEHNR and CDR2 FQNEAQ (reference sequence). In DNA form, the CDR3 reads TGTGCCAGCAGCGCAACGGGACAGGAGTTTGAAAAACTGTTTTTT. Residues: CASSATGQEFEKLFF.

The genes are TRBV7-2 and TRBJ1-1; TRBD1 might be the D (5 bases). Trimming pared 5 bases from V and 6 bases from J, leaving 13 bases between. Germline V gives CDR1 SGHTA, CDR2 FQGNSA. This CDR3 is 13 amino acids long. CDR3 amino acids: CASSLAGVSEAFF. DNA of the CDR3: TGTGCCAGCAGCCTCGCGGGGGTCTCTGAAGCTTTCTTT.

This chain uses TRBV21-1 with TRBJ1-4. TRBV21-1 is a recognized pseudogene. This CDR3 region has 22 residues. The CDR3 here is CASGLTVQRAWSLGVVDEKLFF. As DNA, the CDR3 is TGTGCCAGCGGGTTGACCGTTCAGCGGGCGTGGTCATTGGGGGTGGTCGATGAAAAACTGTTTTTT.

This chain connects TRBV5-1 to TRBJ2-3; no definite D call. CDR1 is SGHRS, CDR2 YFSETQ, per germline. V was trimmed by 0 bases and J by 0 bases, leaving 11 bases between them. The CDR3 spans 16 residues. Here the CDR3 DNA reads TGCGCCAGCAGCTTGGCCTTGCGAGCTAGCACAGATACGCAGTATTTT. This translates into CASSLALRASTDTQYF.

This rearrangement joins TRBV3-1 (or the pseudogene TRBV3-2) to TRBJ2-1, with D tentatively TRBD1 (5 bases). This CDR3 contains 16 residues. The V end was cut by 2 bases, the J end by 2 bases, with 13 bases between. The germline V gene has CDR1 LGHDT and CDR2 YNNKEL (reference sequence). The chain's CDR3 is CASSQPFDSTYNEQFF. The DNA of the CDR3 is TGTGCCAGCAGCCAACCATTCGACAGTACCTACAATGAGCAGTTCTTC.

This rearrangement joins TRBV2 to TRBJ1-3, with TRBD1 matching over 7 bases. Germline trimming cut 8 bases from V and 4 bases from J; bases unmatched to any gene: 14. Per the germline V gene, CDR1 is SNHLY and CDR2 is FYNNEI. This CDR3 has 16 amino acids. The CDR3 DNA reads TGTGCCAGCGGCCAGGTGACAGGGCTCGTAGGAAACACCATATATTTT. The encoded protein is CASGQVTGLVGNTIYF.